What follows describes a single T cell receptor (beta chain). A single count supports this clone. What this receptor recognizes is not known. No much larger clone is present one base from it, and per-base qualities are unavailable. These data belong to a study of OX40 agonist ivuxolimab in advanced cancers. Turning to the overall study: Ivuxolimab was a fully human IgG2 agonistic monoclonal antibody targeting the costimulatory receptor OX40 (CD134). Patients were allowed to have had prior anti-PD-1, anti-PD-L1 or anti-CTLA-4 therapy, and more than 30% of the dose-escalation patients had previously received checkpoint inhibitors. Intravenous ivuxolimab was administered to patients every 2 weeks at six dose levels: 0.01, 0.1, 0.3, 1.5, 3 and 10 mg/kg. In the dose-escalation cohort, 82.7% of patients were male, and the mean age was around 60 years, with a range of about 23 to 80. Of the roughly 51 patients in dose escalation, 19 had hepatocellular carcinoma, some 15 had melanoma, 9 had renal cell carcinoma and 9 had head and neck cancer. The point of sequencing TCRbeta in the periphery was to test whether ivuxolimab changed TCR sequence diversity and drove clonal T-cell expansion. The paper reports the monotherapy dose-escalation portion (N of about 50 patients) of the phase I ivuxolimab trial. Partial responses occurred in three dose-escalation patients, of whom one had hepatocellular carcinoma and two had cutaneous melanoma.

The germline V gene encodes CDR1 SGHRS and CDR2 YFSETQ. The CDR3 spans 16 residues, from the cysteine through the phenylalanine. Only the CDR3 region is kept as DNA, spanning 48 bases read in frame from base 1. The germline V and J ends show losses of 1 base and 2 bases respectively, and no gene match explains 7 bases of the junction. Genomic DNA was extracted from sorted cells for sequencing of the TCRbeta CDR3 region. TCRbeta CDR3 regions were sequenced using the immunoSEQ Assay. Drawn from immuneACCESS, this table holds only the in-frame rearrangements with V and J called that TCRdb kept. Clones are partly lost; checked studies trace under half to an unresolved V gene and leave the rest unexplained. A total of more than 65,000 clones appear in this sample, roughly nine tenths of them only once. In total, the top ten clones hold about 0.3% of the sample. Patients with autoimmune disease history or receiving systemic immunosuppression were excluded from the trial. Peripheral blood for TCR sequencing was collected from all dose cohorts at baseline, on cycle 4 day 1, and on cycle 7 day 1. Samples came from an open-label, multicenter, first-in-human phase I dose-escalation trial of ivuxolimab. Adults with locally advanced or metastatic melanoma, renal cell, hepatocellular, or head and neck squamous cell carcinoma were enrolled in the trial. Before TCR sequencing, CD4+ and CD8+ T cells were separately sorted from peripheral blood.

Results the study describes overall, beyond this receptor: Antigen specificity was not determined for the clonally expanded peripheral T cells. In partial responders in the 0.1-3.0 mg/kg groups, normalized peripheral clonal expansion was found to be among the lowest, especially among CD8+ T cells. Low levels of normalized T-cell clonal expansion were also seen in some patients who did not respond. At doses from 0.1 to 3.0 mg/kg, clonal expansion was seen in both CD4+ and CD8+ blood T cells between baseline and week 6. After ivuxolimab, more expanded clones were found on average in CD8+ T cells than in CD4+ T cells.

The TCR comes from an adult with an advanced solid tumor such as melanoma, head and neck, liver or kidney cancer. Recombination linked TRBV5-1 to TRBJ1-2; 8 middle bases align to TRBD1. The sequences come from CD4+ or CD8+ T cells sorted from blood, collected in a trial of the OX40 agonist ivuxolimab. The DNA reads TGCGCCAGCAGCTTGCTCACGACAGGGGCAAACTATGGCTACACCTTC. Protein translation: CASSLLTTGANYGYTF.